Sequencing of this TCR beta chain was carried out in a study of blood T cells in healthy people across ages. For the second PCR, which ran for roughly 6 to 12 cycles, a sample-barcoded 5' primer and a J-beta primer mix were used. TCRdb used MiXCR to reprocess the 5' RACE reads, holding one entry per CDR3 protein. The sample has about 640,000 distinct CDR3 sequences, under 70% seen once. Germline CDR1 and CDR2: SGHRS and YFSETQ. The germline V and J ends were trimmed by 3 bases and 5 bases, with 17 bases remaining between them. The CDR3 totals 15 residues. This clonotype was recorded only once. Material for sequencing was blood. The gene calls are TRBV5-1 and TRBJ2-5; D is perhaps TRBD1 (6 bases). The origin of this receptor is a man in his 60s in good health. The CDR3 nucleotides read TGCGCCAGCAGCTGGACAGAGGGCAATGAGGAGACCCAGTACTTC. Protein: CASSWTEGNEETQYF.